The 14 T cell receptor beta chains presented below share a single source sample, sequenced in a study of T cells after yellow fever vaccination. TCRdb redid the calling of the 5' RACE reads with MiXCR, one entry per CDR3 protein. The data hold 100,000 to 150,000 distinct CDR3 sequences, with roughly 8.2% observed a single time. Here the sequenced sample was CD8+ T cells sorted from PBMCs, taken on the day of the yellow fever booster vaccination. These receptors came from a man aged 18 to 29 who received the YFV17D yellow fever vaccine.

This clonotype has ten or more counts. This chain joins TRBV12-3 or TRBV12-4 and TRBJ1-2, with 8 bases lining up with TRBD1. This CDR3 contains 13 residues. V lost 4 bases, J lost 4 bases, and 2 bases stayed unmatched. CDR3 sequence reads: CASSSGGAYGYTF. In DNA, the CDR3 is TGTGCCAGCAGTTCAGGGGGCGCCTATGGCTACACCTTC.

The table lists this clonotype with a few counts. The rearrangement links TRBV4-3 to TRBJ1-1; 9 nucleotides match TRBD1. Germline lookup yields CDR1 LGHNA and CDR2 YSLEER. After removal of 5 bases from V and 0 bases from J, the junction contained 1 base not matched to a gene. This CDR3 contains 14 residues. This CDR3 reads CASSGTGMNTEAFF. The CDR3 nucleotides are TGCGCCAGCAGCGGGACAGGGATGAACACTGAAGCTTTCTTT.

This sequence joins TRBV10-3 and TRBJ2-7; 7 nucleotides align to TRBD1. J was trimmed by 5 bases and V by 5 bases; bases with no gene match: 3. CDR1 and CDR2 (germline): ENHRY, SYGVKD. The length of the CDR3 is 12 residues. Here the CDR3 reads CAISRDRHEQYF. CDR3 nucleotide sequence: TGTGCCATCAGTAGGGACAGACACGAGCAGTACTTC.

This clonotype was picked up many times. The rearrangement joins TRBV4-3 to TRBJ2-7; D uncertain. This CDR3 is built from 14 residues. V was clipped by 1 base and J by 1 base, with 8 bases between them. Germline V lookup: CDR1 LGHNA, CDR2 YSLEER. CDR3 in DNA: TGCGCCAGCAGCCAAGTCAGTCAATCCTACGAGCAGTACTTC. Translation gives CASSQVSQSYEQYF.

V and J are TRBV6-6 and TRBJ1-5; possible D gene TRBD1, 6 bases. The ends were cut back, 0 bases at V and 3 bases at J, with 15 bases in the middle. The CDR3 consists of 17 residues. Germline V lookup: CDR1 MNHNY, CDR2 SVGAGI (reference sequence). The CDR3 DNA reads as TGTGCCAGCAGTTACTCGAATGGGGGCGACTCCAATCAGCCCCAGCATTTT. It translates to CASSYSNGGDSNQPQHF.

The chain couples TRBV4-1 to TRBJ1-1; tentatively, D is TRBD1 (5 bases). CDR1 and CDR2 from the germline V gene are MGHRA and YSYEKL. This CDR3 contains 13 residues. V lost 2 bases to trimming and J lost 6 bases, with 10 bases between them. The CDR3, as DNA: TGCGCCAGCAGCCAATACAGGCGCCCTGAAGCTTTCTTT. Protein: CASSQYRRPEAFF.

This chain joins TRBV6-1 and TRBJ2-7, with 7 bases that match TRBD1. Per the germline V gene, CDR1 is MNHNS and CDR2 is SASEGT. V was pared by 3 bases and J by 4 bases, with 3 bases of the junction left unmatched. This CDR3 spans 13 amino acids. CDR3 residues: CASSERGPYEQYF. For the CDR3, the DNA is TGTGCCAGCAGTGAGAGGGGGCCGTACGAGCAGTACTTC.

This chain connects TRBV5-1 to TRBJ2-7; 7 nucleotides line up with TRBD1. Looked up from germline, CDR1 is SGHRS and CDR2 is YFSETQ. V dropped 4 bases and J dropped 6; count of bases not matched to a gene: 7. This CDR3 has 13 amino acids. CDR3 sequence reads: CASSKTGQSEQYV. The DNA for the CDR3 is TGCGCCAGCAGCAAGACGGGACAGTCCGAGCAGTACGTC.

The chain combines TRBV7-6 with TRBJ2-5; maybe TRBD1 (6 bases). The CDR3 is made up of 14 amino acids. V shed 4 bases and J shed 2 bases, with 11 bases lying between them. The germline V gene has CDR1 SGHVS and CDR2 FNYEAQ. The CDR3 loop reads CASSSYREQETQYF. The CDR3 bases are TGTGCCAGCAGCTCATACAGGGAACAAGAGACCCAGTACTTC. Filled out from reference TRBV7-6 and TRBJ2-5, the complete variable domain reads GAGVSQSPRYKVTKRGQDVALRCDPISGHVSLYWYRQALGQGPEFLTYFNYEAQQDKSGLPNDRFSAERPEGSISTLTIQRTEQRDSAMYRCASSSYREQETQYFGPGTRLLVL.

The J gene is TRBJ2-7, the V gene TRBV5-6, with a possible D match to TRBD2 (5 bases). This CDR3 spans 17 amino acids. Germline V gives CDR1 SGHDT, CDR2 YYEEEE. Trimming removed 0 bases from V and 1 base from J, with 17 bases in between. CDR3 sequence: CASSLDLKSGMSYEQYF. For the CDR3, the DNA is TGTGCCAGCAGCTTGGACCTAAAGTCGGGGATGTCCTACGAGCAGTACTTC. Using reference TRBV5-6 and TRBJ2-7 for the parts outside the CDR3, the full variable domain is DAGVTQSPTHLIKTRGQQVTLRCSPKSGHDTVSWYQQALGQGPQFIFQYYEEEERQRGNFPDRFSGHQFPNYSSELNVNALLLGDSALYLCASSLDLKSGMSYEQYFGPGTRLTVT.

This clonotype was detected ten times or more. V and J are TRBV14 and TRBJ2-4, with 12 bases aligning to TRBD2. V dropped 0 bases and J dropped 3; count of bases not matched to a gene: 6. The CDR3 consists of 18 residues. Germline V gene data show CDR1 as SGHDN and CDR2 as FVKESK. The CDR3 bases are TGTGCCAGCAGCCAAGAACTAGCGGGGGGCCCAATCAAAAACATTCAGTACTTC. Translating gives CASSQELAGGPIKNIQYF.

This clonotype was picked up many times. The chain links TRBV28 to TRBJ2-3; no clear D. Germline V gives CDR1 MDHEN, CDR2 SYDVKM. This CDR3 is built from 14 residues. Trimming removed 6 bases at V and 4 bases at J, with 14 bases between. The CDR3 DNA reads TGTGCCAGCAGCCCCGCGTCCCGGCCAGATACGCAGTATTTT. This translates into CASSPASRPDTQYF.

This sequence joins TRBV5-4 and TRBJ1-1; D not certain. This CDR3 is built from 13 residues. The germline V gene encodes CDR1 SGHNT and CDR2 YYREEE (reference sequence). Between the trimmed V and J ends, which lost 1 base and 3 bases, there was a span of 7 bases. The CDR3 DNA follows: TGTGCCAGCAGCTTGAAATCGGACACTGAAGCTTTCTTT. Translation: CASSLKSDTEAFF.

This clonotype was counted only a few times. The V call is TRBV7-9, the J call TRBJ1-2; D is possibly TRBD1 (5 bases). Germline lookup yields CDR1 SEHNR and CDR2 FQNEAQ (reference sequence). Trimming took off 4 bases at V and 5 bases at J, with 11 bases between the two ends. This CDR3 comprises 13 residues. CDR3 loop: CASSSQVGYGYTF. The CDR3 nucleotides are TGTGCCAGCAGCTCACAGGTGGGGTATGGCTACACCTTC.